Listed below are T cell receptor beta chains from one sample, sequenced in a study of response to subunit inactivated influenza vaccine. TCRdb called the RT-PCR reads again in MiXCR, with one record for every CDR3 protein. The repertoire consists of some 540,000 distinct CDR3 sequences, with around a quarter occurring once and the leading ten covering roughly 2.8%. The sample was also linked to a second study, of T cells expressing NK-cell markers.

The sequencing here drew on CD4+ T cells sorted from PBMCs, taken 12 days after vaccination. These receptor sequences come from a man aged 50-60 years who received an inactivated influenza vaccine. The CDR3 runs from the conserved cysteine through the conserved F or W. The D gene is left open where the match is weak. Size values are once, few and many counts, or a class for expanded clones, and some rows have none.

len,d_gene,v_gene,j_gene,abundance,CDR3nt,CDR3aa
15,TRBD1,TRBV19,TRBJ2-3,few,TGTGCCAGTAGTAATGCAGGGGGCCCGAAAGATACGCAGTATTTT,CASSNAGGPKDTQYF
16,TRBD1,TRBV5-1,TRBJ1-5,many,TGCGCCAGCAGCCAAGGGACAGGGGATAGCAATCAGCCCCAGCATTTT,CASSQGTGDSNQPQHF
14,NA,TRBV30,TRBJ2-2,NA,TGTGCCTGGAGTGTCACGCTCAAGACCGGGGAGCTGTTTTTT,CAWSVTLKTGELFF
17,NA,TRBV6-2/TRBV6-3,TRBJ1-3,many,TGTGCCAGCAGTTACTCGATTTACCCCGGCTCTGGAAACACCATATATTTT,CASSYSIYPGSGNTIYF
11,TRBD1,TRBV29-1,TRBJ1-2,NA,TGCAGCGCCTTGACAGGGTCAGGCTACACCTTC,CSALTGSGYTF
15,TRBD2,TRBV7-8,TRBJ2-1,NA,TGTGCCAGCAGCTCAGGACTAGACGGGTTCAATGAGCAGTTCTTC,CASSSGLDGFNEQFF
15,NA,TRBV5-1,TRBJ2-3,many,TGCGCCAGCAGCTGGGACTTTGGGGGACGGGATACGCAGTATTTT,CASSWDFGGRDTQYF
21,TRBD2,TRBV6-2/TRBV6-3,TRBJ2-6,NA,TGTGCCAGCAGTTACCAGATACCTATAGCGGGACTTAGCTCTGGGGCCAACGTCCTGACTTTC,CASSYQIPIAGLSSGANVLTF
14,NA,TRBV20-1,TRBJ1-1,few,TGCAGTGCTAGAGCGGGGGGCTCAGGGACTGAAGCTTTCTTT,CSARAGGSGTEAFF
14,NA,TRBV18,TRBJ2-5,NA,TGTGCCAGCTCACCACGGGCTAGAGCGGAGACCCAGTACTTC,CASSPRARAETQYF
14,NA,TRBV24-1,TRBJ2-3,NA,TGTGCCACAGTGGCAGGGGATAGGACAGATACGCAGTATTTT,CATVAGDRTDTQYF
14,NA,TRBV20-1,TRBJ2-1,NA,TGCAGTGCTAAGAGCGGAGGGTGGCTAAATGAGCAGTTCTTC,CSAKSGGWLNEQFF
15,TRBD2,TRBV7-2,TRBJ2-1,few,TGTGCCAGCAGCCCGACCGGGACTAGCATTACTGAGCAGTTCTTC,CASSPTGTSITEQFF
14,NA,TRBV24-1,TRBJ2-1,NA,TGTGCCACCAGTCCCCAGTCGAAGGACAATGAGCAGTTCTTC,CATSPQSKDNEQFF
14,NA,TRBV29-1,TRBJ2-5,NA,TGCAGCGCCAAAAGACAGCTAATCCAAGAGACCCAGTACTTC,CSAKRQLIQETQYF
14,NA,TRBV5-1,TRBJ2-2,NA,TGCGCCAGCAGCTTTGAGACTAGCACCGGGGAGCTGTTTTTT,CASSFETSTGELFF
15,NA,TRBV6-2/TRBV6-3,TRBJ2-7,NA,TGTGCCAGCATGCGGACGGCGCATCTATCCTACGAGCAGTACTTC,CASMRTAHLSYEQYF
14,NA,TRBV7-9,TRBJ2-1,NA,TGTGCCAGCAGCTTAGACAGCCCGCAGGGGGAGCAGTTCTTC,CASSLDSPQGEQFF
12,NA,TRBV6-2/TRBV6-3,TRBJ2-7,NA,TGTGCCAGCAGAACGAACAGCGTCGAGCAGTACTTC,CASRTNSVEQYF
15,TRBD2,TRBV7-6,TRBJ2-1,few,TGTGCCAGCAGCTTAGCTACCGGGACTAGGTATGAGCAGTTCTTC,CASSLATGTRYEQFF
15,NA,TRBV12-3/TRBV12-4,TRBJ2-3,many,TGTGCCAGCAGTTTTGGGCTGATTTCCACAGATACGCAGTATTTT,CASSFGLISTDTQYF
12,NA,TRBV29-1,TRBJ2-5,many,TGCAGCGTTGGAGGCTACCAAGAGACCCAGTACTTC,CSVGGYQETQYF
11,NA,TRBV20-1,TRBJ1-1,few,TGCAGTGCTAGAATCACAGGGGAAGCTTTCTTT,CSARITGEAFF
15,NA,TRBV27,TRBJ2-7,few,TGTGCCAGCAGTTTAAATTGGGACATCGCCTACGAGCAGTACTTC,CASSLNWDIAYEQYF
15,TRBD2,TRBV11-2,TRBJ2-3,few,TGTGCCAGCAGCTTATCCGGGACTAGTGCAGATACGCAGTATTTT,CASSLSGTSADTQYF
16,TRBD1,TRBV11-3,TRBJ2-2,NA,TGTGCCAGCAGCTTTGCGACAGGGTGGGCAACCGGGGAGCTGTTTTTT,CASSFATGWATGELFF
15,TRBD2,TRBV20-1,TRBJ2-3,few,TGCAGTGCTGCCGGGACTAGCGATTACACAGATACGCAGTATTTT,CSAAGTSDYTDTQYF
14,TRBD2,TRBV29-1,TRBJ2-1,few,TGCAGCGTTGCGGGACTAGCGCCGGGCAATGAGCAGTTCTTC,CSVAGLAPGNEQFF
12,TRBD2,TRBV4-3,TRBJ2-7,NA,TGCGCCGGTCGGCTAGCGGGGTACGAGCAGAACTTC,CAGRLAGYEQNF
12,TRBD1,TRBV6-1,TRBJ1-1,NA,TGTGCCACCTCGACAGGGGATACTGAAGCTTTCTTT,CATSTGDTEAFF
13,NA,TRBV10-3,TRBJ2-5,few,TGTGCCATCAGTGGGGGAGGGGGGGAGACCCAGTACTTC,CAISGGGGETQYF
17,NA,TRBV7-8,TRBJ2-1,few,TGTGCCAGCAGATCCAGAAGTGACAGCCCGACCTACAATGAGCAGTTCTTC,CASRSRSDSPTYNEQFF
14,NA,TRBV14,TRBJ2-4,NA,TGTGCCAGCAGCCAACCGGGACGGAAAAACATTCAGTACTTC,CASSQPGRKNIQYF
15,NA,TRBV6-5,TRBJ2-2,many,TGTGCCAGCAGTTACTGGGGAGTGGGCACCGGGGAGCTGTTTTTT,CASSYWGVGTGELFF
12,TRBD1,TRBV27,TRBJ2-7,many,TGTGCCAGCAGTTCGACAGGGAACGAGCAGTACTTC,CASSSTGNEQYF
12,NA,TRBV20-1,TRBJ2-1,few,TGCAGCTGGAAGGGCTCCTACAATGAGCAGTTCTTC,CSWKGSYNEQFF
15,TRBD2,TRBV12-3/TRBV12-4,TRBJ2-1,NA,TGTGCCAGCAGTTTTCGGACTAGCGGGAATCATGAGCAGTTCTTC,CASSFRTSGNHEQFF
17,TRBD1,TRBV29-1,TRBJ2-2,NA,TGCAGCGTTGATAAGGGACAGGGGCTATCGAACACCGGGGAGCTGTTTTTT,CSVDKGQGLSNTGELFF
15,TRBD1,TRBV27,TRBJ1-1,few,TGTGCCAGCACCCTCGCCGGGACAGCCAACACTGAAGCTTTCTTT,CASTLAGTANTEAFF
19,NA,TRBV9,TRBJ2-6,NA,TGTGCCAGCAGCGTTAGGCAGAACGAACACTACTCTGGGGCCAACGTCCTGACTTTC,CASSVRQNEHYSGANVLTF
14,NA,TRBV7-9,TRBJ1-6,many,TGTGCCAGCAGCTTATGGGGATATAATTCACCCCTCCACTTT,CASSLWGYNSPLHF
15,TRBD1,TRBV3-1,TRBJ1-6,NA,TGTGCCAGCAGCCAGCCCGGGACAGGGGATTCACCCCTCCACTTT,CASSQPGTGDSPLHF
15,NA,TRBV5-1,TRBJ2-7,NA,TGCGCCAGCAGCTTGGTGCCAGGCCCCCGGAACGAGCAGTACTTC,CASSLVPGPRNEQYF
15,NA,TRBV29-1,TRBJ2-1,few,TGCAGCGTTGGAGCCGGTTTGAGCTCCTACAATGAGCAGTTCTTC,CSVGAGLSSYNEQFF
14,TRBD1,TRBV7-8,TRBJ2-7,NA,TGTGCCAGCAGCTACACGACAGGGGGCTACGAGCAGTACTTC,CASSYTTGGYEQYF